This T cell receptor beta chain derives from a study of blood T cells in healthy people across ages. V dropped 3 bases and J dropped 3 bases, with 9 bases sitting between them. Looked up from germline, CDR1 is SGDLS and CDR2 is YYNGEE. CDR3 length: 13 residues. Remarks on this clonotype: Its antigen is undetermined.

Alongside a J-beta primer mix, a sample-barcoded 5' primer served in a second PCR lasting 7 to 11 cycles. TCRdb reanalysed the 5' RACE reads using MiXCR and keeps one entry per CDR3 protein. Of roughly 800,000 distinct CDR3 sequences listed, roughly 35% are singletons. The study, taken as a whole, reports: Diversity estimates from one million T cells were considered underestimates.

Approximately 9.1 milliliters was the volume of peripheral blood drawn from each donor. This TCR derives from a young man in good health. The chain links TRBV9 to TRBJ2-5; D gene uncertain. The sequencing input was blood. The CDR3: CASSANTEETQYF. As DNA, the CDR3 is TGTGCCAGCAGCGCCAACACAGAAGAGACCCAGTACTTC.